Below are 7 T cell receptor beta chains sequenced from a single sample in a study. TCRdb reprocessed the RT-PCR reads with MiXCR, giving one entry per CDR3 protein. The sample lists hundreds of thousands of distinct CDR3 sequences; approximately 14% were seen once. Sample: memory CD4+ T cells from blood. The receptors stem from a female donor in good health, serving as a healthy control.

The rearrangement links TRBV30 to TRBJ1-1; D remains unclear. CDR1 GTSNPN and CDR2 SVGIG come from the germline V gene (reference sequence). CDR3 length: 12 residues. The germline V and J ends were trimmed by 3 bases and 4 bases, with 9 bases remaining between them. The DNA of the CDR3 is TGTGCCTGGAGCCCCGTATCCACTGAAGCTTTCTTT. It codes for CAWSPVSTEAFF.

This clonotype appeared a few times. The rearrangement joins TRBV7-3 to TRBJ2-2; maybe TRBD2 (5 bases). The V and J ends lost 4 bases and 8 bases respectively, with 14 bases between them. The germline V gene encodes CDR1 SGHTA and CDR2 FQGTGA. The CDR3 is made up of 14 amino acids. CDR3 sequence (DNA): TGTGCCAGCAGCTCCAGTTTCGGGATAGGGGAGCTGTTTTTT. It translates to CASSSSFGIGELFF.

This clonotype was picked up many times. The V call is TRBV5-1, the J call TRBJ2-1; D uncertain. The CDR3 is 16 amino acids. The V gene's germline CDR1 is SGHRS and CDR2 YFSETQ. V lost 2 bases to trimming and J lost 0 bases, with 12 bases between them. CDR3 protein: CASSFGELSSYNEQFF. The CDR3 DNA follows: TGCGCCAGCAGCTTTGGAGAACTAAGCTCCTACAATGAGCAGTTCTTC.

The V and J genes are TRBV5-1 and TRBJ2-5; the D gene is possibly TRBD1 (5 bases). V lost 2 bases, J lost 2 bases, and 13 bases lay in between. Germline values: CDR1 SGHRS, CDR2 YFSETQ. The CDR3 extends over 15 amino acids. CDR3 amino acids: CASSLQPTAQETQYF. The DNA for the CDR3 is TGCGCCAGCAGCTTACAACCGACAGCTCAAGAGACCCAGTACTTC.

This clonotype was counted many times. CDR3 residues: CASSLRDSGANVLTF. In DNA form, the CDR3 reads TGTGCCAGCAGCTTACGGGACTCTGGGGCCAACGTCCTGACTTTC. V and J are TRBV7-3 and TRBJ2-6, with a tentative D call TRBD2 (5 bases). This CDR3 has 15 amino acids. Trimming removed 2 bases at V and 0 bases at J, with 5 bases between. Germline values: CDR1 SGHTA, CDR2 FQGTGA.

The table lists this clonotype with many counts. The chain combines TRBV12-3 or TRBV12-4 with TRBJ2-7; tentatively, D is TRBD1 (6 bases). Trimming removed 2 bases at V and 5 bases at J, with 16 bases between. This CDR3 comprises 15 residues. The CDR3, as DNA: TGTGCCAGCAGTTTATGGGGCAGGGGTAGCCACGAGCAGTACTTC. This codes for CASSLWGRGSHEQYF.

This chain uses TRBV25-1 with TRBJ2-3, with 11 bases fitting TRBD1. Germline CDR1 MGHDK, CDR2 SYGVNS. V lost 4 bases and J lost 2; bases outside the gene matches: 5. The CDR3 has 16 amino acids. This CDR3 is CASSAGTGGHTDTQYF. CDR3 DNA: TGTGCCAGCAGTGCAGGGACAGGGGGACACACAGATACGCAGTATTTT. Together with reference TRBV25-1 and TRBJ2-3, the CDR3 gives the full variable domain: EADIYQTPRYLVIGTGKKITLECSQTMGHDKMYWYQQDPGMELHLIHYSYGVNSTEKGDLSSESTVSRIRTEHFPLTLESARPSHTSQYLCASSAGTGGHTDTQYFGPGTRLTVL.